These T cell receptor beta chains were read from a single sample in a study of T cells in Graves' hyperthyroidism and ophthalmopathy. From the multiplex PCR reads, TCRdb called clonotypes with MiXCR, one entry per CDR3 protein. The data hold fewer than 800,000 distinct CDR3 sequences, with about a sixth observed a single time. Sequenced: blood. All receptors derive from a man aged 18 to 35 with Graves' hyperthyroidism. The CDR3 runs from the conserved cysteine through the conserved F or W. The order of the fields is clone size, J gene, V gene, D gene, CDR3 DNA, CDR3 protein. D genes are given only for firm matches. The size field is filled for only some rows; it gives once, few, many or a size class.

>.|TRBJ2-1|TRBV4-2|TRBD1
TGTGCCAGCAGCCTCCAGTTGAGGACAGGCATTCCCTACAATGAGCAGTTCTTC
CASSLQLRTGIPYNEQFF
>many|TRBJ2-1|TRBV15|.
TGTGCCACCAGCCAAACGAGGGGGATAAGCTCCTACAATGAGCAGTTCTTC
CATSQTRGISSYNEQFF
>few|TRBJ2-5|TRBV2|TRBD1
TGTGCCAGCAGTGACTCCGGGACAGGGGGGTGGGAGACCCAGTACTTC
CASSDSGTGGWETQYF
>once|TRBJ1-4|TRBV20-1|TRBD1
TGCAGTGCTACCGACAGGGGTGGAGAAAAACTGTTTTTT
CSATDRGGEKLFF
>few|TRBJ1-6|TRBV27|TRBD1
TGTGCCAGCAGTTTCCAACCGGGACAGAGCTCCTATAATTCACCCCTCCACTTT
CASSFQPGQSSYNSPLHF
>many|TRBJ2-2|TRBV2|TRBD1
TGTGCCAGCAGCCCTCGGACAGGGCACACCGGGGAGCTGTTTTTT
CASSPRTGHTGELFF
>many|TRBJ1-5|TRBV20-1|TRBD1
TGCAGTGCTAGAGAGGGACAGGGAGGCAATCAGCCCCAGCATTTT
CSAREGQGGNQPQHF
>few|TRBJ2-5|TRBV20-1|.
TGCAGTGCTAGGGGAAAAGAGGAGACCCAGTACTTC
CSARGKEETQYF
>many|TRBJ1-5|TRBV2|.
TGTGCCAGCAGTGACTTAGAAAGGAATCAGCCCCAGCATTTT
CASSDLERNQPQHF
>.|TRBJ2-7|TRBV27|.
TGTGCCACAGGGGTGAGGGGTGTCACCTACGAGCAGTACTTC
CATGVRGVTYEQYF
>many|TRBJ2-5|TRBV27|.
TGTGCCAGCAGTCCCAAGAGAAGTGCGGGGATCGGGGAGACCCAGTACTTC
CASSPKRSAGIGETQYF
>.|TRBJ2-7|TRBV5-1|.
TGCGCCAGCAGCTTTATGAGTGACGGGCTGCTGTACTTC
CASSFMSDGLLYF
>.|TRBJ2-2|TRBV20-1|TRBD2
TGCAGTGCTAGAGATAAGACGGGAGGATACACCGGGGAGCTGTTTTTT
CSARDKTGGYTGELFF
>few|TRBJ2-3|TRBV5-6|TRBD2
TGTGCCAGCAGCTTTGCGACTAGCGGCACAGATACGCAGTATTTT
CASSFATSGTDTQYF
>.|TRBJ2-4|TRBV30|.
TGTGCCTGGAGCGTCGTGACAGGAGGACCCAAAAACATTCAGTACTTC
CAWSVVTGGPKNIQYF
>many|TRBJ2-7|TRBV7-2|.
TGTGCCAGCAGCGACCGTAGAGCGTCCTACGAGCAGTACTTC
CASSDRRASYEQYF
>.|TRBJ2-6|TRBV18|.
TGTGCCAGCTCACCATCGACGGGGACCTACTCTGGGGCCAACGTCCTGACTTTC
CASSPSTGTYSGANVLTF
>many|TRBJ1-1|TRBV2|.
TGTGCCAGCAGTGACCCGGGCACTGAAGCTTTCTTT
CASSDPGTEAFF
>.|TRBJ1-5|TRBV7-9|TRBD1
TGTGCCAGCAGCTTGACAGGGAACAATCAGCCCCAGCATTTT
CASSLTGNNQPQHF
>few|TRBJ2-1|TRBV20-1|TRBD2
TGCAGTGCTAGAGAGCTAGCGGGATGGAATGAGCAGTTCTTC
CSARELAGWNEQFF